These 2 T cell receptor beta chains share one sample of origin, sequenced in a study of cytomegalovirus exposure and HLA in healthy donors. In the PCR, 60 Vbeta and 13 Jbeta primers were used. Clones were sequenced by immunoSEQ multiplex PCR, and TCRdb holds only the in-frame ones, with some missing. The sample carries 120,000 to 150,000 clones, 78% recorded once. The sample was PBMCs. These receptors were collected from a male donor in good health and CMV-seronegative.

About this clone itself: Different DNA sequences within this sample yield the same CDR3. The rearrangement links TRBV9 to TRBJ2-7; TRBD1 agrees at 7 bases. The CDR3 extends over 13 amino acids. V was clipped by 1 base and J by 6 bases; unmatched bases: 4. CDR1 and CDR2 (germline): SGDLS, YYNGEE. For the CDR3, the DNA is TGTGCCAGCAGCGTAAATTCAGGGGGCGAGCAGTACTTC. Translating gives CASSVNSGGEQYF.

In its sample, this clone ranks as medium-sized. The rearrangement joins TRBV12-2 to TRBJ2-7; TRBD1 was called by the table and not checked on the DNA. TRBV12-2 is a pseudogene segment. The CDR3 consists of 14 residues. The CDR3 loop reads CASRWRQEPYEQYF. The CDR3 bases are TGTGCAAGTCGCTGGCGACAGGAACCCTACGAGCAGTACTTC.